Presented here are 26 T cell receptor beta chains from one specimen sequenced in a study of blood T cell repertoires in COVID-19. Repertoires were generated with immunoSEQ multiplex PCR, while TCRdb's copy carries only in-frame clones and drops some. Here the sample spans roughly 180,000 clones, roughly 85% being singletons. Sequenced: peripheral blood. The receptors come from a woman aged 30 to 39 with acute or convalescent COVID-19.

This rearrangement joins TRBV28 to TRBJ2-1; D perhaps matches TRBD2 (5 bases). There are 16 residues in the CDR3. The germline gives CDR1 MDHEN, CDR2 SYDVKM. V lost 4 bases and J 3 bases, leaving 16 bases between the germline ends. CDR3 coding DNA: TGTGCCAGCAGTTCCCTGGGAACTAGACGCTACAATGAGCAGTTCTTC. It yields the protein CASSSLGTRRYNEQFF. Full variable domain (remainder filled in from reference TRBV28 and TRBJ2-1): DVKVTQSSRYLVKRTGEKVFLECVQDMDHENMFWYRQDPGLGLRLIYFSYDVKMKEKGDIPEGYSVSREKKERFSLILESASTNQTSMYLCASSSLGTRRYNEQFFGPGTRLTVL.

This clone was picked up a small number of times. The J gene is TRBJ1-1, the V gene TRBV29-1; D remains unclear. Per the germline V gene, CDR1 is SQVTM and CDR2 is ANQGSEA. Trimming stripped 6 bases from V and 0 bases from J, with 11 bases between. The CDR3 consists of 13 residues. The CDR3 loop reads CSVLSGMNTEAFF. The CDR3, as DNA: TGCAGCGTCCTGTCGGGAATGAACACTGAAGCTTTCTTT.

This clone was recorded a few times. The chain carries TRBV5-4 and TRBJ2-3; weak D call: TRBD1 (7 bases). V was trimmed by 10 bases and J by 0 bases, leaving 15 bases between them. There are 14 residues in the CDR3. The germline CDR1 and CDR2 sequences are SGHNT and YYREEE (reference sequence). The CDR3 bases are TGTGCCGGGGCGACAGGGAGGAGCACAGATACGCAGTATTTT. It codes for CAGATGRSTDTQYF.

The V and J genes are TRBV4-3 and TRBJ2-3, with 9 bases aligning to TRBD2. Germline V gives CDR1 LGHNA, CDR2 YSLEER. Trimming removed 1 base from V and 4 bases from J; junction bases left unmatched: 6. This CDR3 is 16 amino acids long. The DNA for the CDR3 is TGCGCCAGCAGCCAAGCCGGGACTAGCTCTCCAGATACGCAGTATTTT. The encoded protein is CASSQAGTSSPDTQYF.

The gene calls are TRBV27 and TRBJ1-2; TRBD1 is a possible D gene (6 bases). In germline, CDR1 is MNHEY, CDR2 SMNVEV (reference sequence). Trimming left V 6 bases short and J 1 base short, with 12 bases between. The CDR3 consists of 14 residues. Here the CDR3 DNA reads TGTGCCAGCAGCACTATCAGGGGTAACTATGGCTACACCTTC. Residues: CASSTIRGNYGYTF.

The genes are TRBV9 and TRBJ1-5; 7 positions agree with TRBD1. The CDR3 has 15 residues. The trim removed 0 bases at V and 3 bases at J, leaving 3 bases unmatched. Germline CDR1 SGDLS, CDR2 YYNGEE. The CDR3 DNA sequence: TGTGCCAGCAGCGTAGGGGGACAGTTCAATCAGCCCCAGCATTTT. Encoded protein: CASSVGGQFNQPQHF.

The chain joins TRBV23-1 to TRBJ1-2, with D perhaps matching TRBD1 (5 bases). TRBV23-1 has ORF status, its function being uncertain. Trimming cost V 6 bases and J 5 bases, with 13 bases left between them. CDR3 size: 13 residues. The CDR3 here is CASSPEQVYGYTF. CDR3 nucleotides: TGCGCCAGCAGCCCTGAACAGGTTTATGGCTACACCTTC.

This rearrangement joins TRBV9 to TRBJ1-2; no firm D call. V was shortened by 2 bases and J by 6 bases, with 11 bases between the two germline ends. CDR1 SGDLS and CDR2 YYNGEE come from the germline V gene. The CDR3 is 13 residues long. The CDR3 region has the DNA TGTGCCAGCAGCGTTTCCGGGATTGATGGCTACACCTTC. Translation gives CASSVSGIDGYTF.

J is TRBJ2-1 and V is TRBV14, with TRBD1 matching over 9 bases. The CDR3 covers 15 residues. Germline lookup yields CDR1 SGHDN and CDR2 FVKESK. V lost 5 bases, J lost 3 bases, and 5 bases stayed unmatched. The CDR3 nucleotides are TGTGCCAGCAGCTGGGGACAGGGAAACTACAATGAGCAGTTCTTC. Translating it yields CASSWGQGNYNEQFF.

With regard to this clone: This CDR3 is also generated by other DNA sequences in the sample. This chain links TRBV2 with TRBJ2-5; D gene ambiguous. Germline CDR1 and CDR2: SNHLY and FYNNEI. CDR3 length equals 11 residues. Trimming shortened V by 6 bases and J by 5 bases, and 7 bases separated the two germline ends. CDR3 bases: TGTGCCAGCAGCCCCCTTGAGACCCAGTACTTC. It encodes CASSPLETQYF.

The rearrangement links TRBV7-9 to TRBJ2-7, with a tentative D call TRBD1 (8 bases). The germline CDR1 and CDR2 sequences are SEHNR and FQNEAQ (reference sequence). The CDR3 length is 15 residues. V was cut by 4 bases and J by 7 bases, with 20 bases left in between. CDR3 amino acids: CASSYSGSHRGEQYF. The CDR3 DNA is TGTGCCAGCAGCTATAGCGGGTCTCACAGGGGGGAGCAGTACTTC.

The chain joins TRBV28 to TRBJ1-2; TRBD1 matches at 8 bases. V was pared by 7 bases and J by 2 bases, with 6 bases of the junction left unmatched. The CDR3 runs to 14 residues. Germline lookup yields CDR1 MDHEN and CDR2 SYDVKM. The CDR3 reads CASKPGQGNYGYTF. The CDR3 nucleotides are TGTGCCAGCAAACCAGGACAGGGAAACTATGGCTACACCTTC.

CDR3 in amino acids: CASSQDAVWNTEAFF. Written as DNA, the CDR3 is TGTGCCAGCAGCCAAGATGCAGTCTGGAACACTGAAGCTTTCTTT. This sequence joins TRBV3-1 (or the pseudogene TRBV3-2) and TRBJ1-1; D gene ambiguous. There are 15 residues in the CDR3. V gave up 0 bases and J gave up 1 base, with 9 bases separating them. The germline gives CDR1 LGHDT, CDR2 YNNKEL (reference sequence).

This chain links TRBV7-8 with TRBJ1-2; D is undetermined. This CDR3 comprises 14 residues. CDR1 SGHVS and CDR2 FQNEAQ come from the germline V gene. V was trimmed by 6 bases and J by 7 bases, leaving 18 bases between them. CDR3 amino acids: CASSLPLTGFGYTF. For the CDR3, the DNA is TGTGCCAGCAGTCTACCTCTTACCGGGTTTGGCTACACCTTC.

This chain connects TRBV28 to TRBJ1-2; 7 bases fit TRBD1. With V trimmed by 6 bases and J by 6 bases, 13 bases remained unmatched. The CDR3 is 15 amino acids. CDR1 is MDHEN, CDR2 SYDVKM, per germline. CDR3 nucleotides: TGTGCCAGCAGCTCCGAGAGAGGGGGCAAAGATGGCTACACCTTC. It specifies CASSSERGGKDGYTF.

This chain links TRBV5-4 with TRBJ1-1; D call uncertain. Germline CDR1 reads SGHNT; CDR2 reads YYREEE (reference sequence). CDR3 length: 14 amino acids. The V end lost 4 bases, the J end lost 4 bases, and 14 bases lay between the germline ends. The CDR3 region is CASSTEREGTEAFF. The CDR3 region has the DNA TGTGCCAGCAGCACCGAAAGAGAGGGCACTGAAGCTTTCTTT.

The chain carries TRBV29-1 and TRBJ2-7; possible D gene TRBD1, 5 bases. CDR1 is SQVTM and CDR2 is ANQGSEA in the germline V gene. The CDR3 totals 12 residues. Trimming cost V 2 bases and J 5 bases, with 10 bases left between them. The CDR3 protein is CSVENRNHEQYF. In nucleotides, the CDR3 is TGCAGCGTTGAAAACAGGAACCACGAGCAGTACTTC.

The rearrangement links TRBV29-1 to TRBJ1-1; the match to TRBD1 covers 7 bases. The CDR3 extends over 12 amino acids. V shed 8 bases, J shed 6 bases, and the junction held 9 bases outside the gene matches. CDR1 is SQVTM, CDR2 ANQGSEA, per germline. The CDR3 nucleotides read TGCAGCATCCGACAGGGCGCGTCTGAAGCTTTCTTT. Amino acid sequence: CSIRQGASEAFF.

This clone came up a few times. The chain couples TRBV7-2 to TRBJ1-2; tentative D call: TRBD1 (6 bases). Germline V CDR1 and CDR2: SGHTA, FQGNSA. V was shortened by 1 base and J by 10 bases, with 13 bases between the two germline ends. The CDR3 sequence is 13 residues long. Written as DNA, the CDR3 is TGTGCCAGCAGCTTAGGACAGGCCGTGCACTACACCTTC. Translation: CASSLGQAVHYTF.

Note on this clone: The sample holds other DNA sequences that translate to the same CDR3. The chain uses TRBV12-3 or TRBV12-4 and TRBJ2-5; D might be TRBD2 (5 bases). Trimming pared 6 bases from V and 3 bases from J, leaving 8 bases between. The CDR3 is 12 residues long. CDR3 sequence reads: CASSGLEETQYF. CDR3 coding DNA: TGTGCCAGCAGCGGACTCGAAGAGACCCAGTACTTC.

This sequence joins TRBV10-3 and TRBJ2-1; tentative D call: TRBD2 (6 bases). Trimming stripped 4 bases from V and 5 bases from J, with 12 bases between. This CDR3 is 14 amino acids long. Per the germline V gene, CDR1 is ENHRY and CDR2 is SYGVKD. The CDR3 sequence: CAISVTRGDNEQFF. Here the CDR3 DNA reads TGTGCCATCAGTGTCACGCGGGGAGACAATGAGCAGTTCTTC.

As for this clone: At the DNA level, this CDR3 is encoded by other sequences in the same sample as well. V gene TRBV27 combines with J gene TRBJ1-5; D is uncertain. CDR3 length: 13 amino acids. Germline V lookup: CDR1 MNHEY, CDR2 SMNVEV (reference sequence). Trimming took off 1 base at V and 7 bases at J, with 8 bases between the two ends. The CDR3 sequence: CASSLWGDQPQHF. The CDR3 DNA follows: TGTGCCAGCAGTTTATGGGGAGACCAGCCCCAGCATTTT.

This clone showed up just a few times. The V and J genes are TRBV30 and TRBJ1-2; D possibly corresponds to TRBD1 (6 bases). The CDR3 loop spans 15 amino acids. Per the germline V gene, CDR1 is GTSNPN and CDR2 is SVGIG (reference sequence). V shed 4 bases and J shed 4 bases, with 19 bases lying between them. This chain's CDR3 is CAWTGRGTSRYGYTF. As DNA, the CDR3 is TGTGCCTGGACAGGGCGGGGGACATCCCGCTATGGCTACACCTTC.

V usage is TRBV18 and J usage is TRBJ2-7, with 10 bases fitting TRBD1. The germline CDR1 and CDR2 sequences are KGHSH and LQKENI. The V gene end was trimmed by 6 bases and the J gene end by 5 bases; junction bases not matched to a gene: 4. CDR3 length equals 13 residues. CDR3 sequence reads: CASSGTGADEQYF. CDR3 sequence (DNA): TGTGCCAGCTCCGGGACAGGGGCTGACGAGCAGTACTTC. Drawing the rest from reference TRBV18 and TRBJ2-7, the complete variable domain is NAGVMQNPRHLVRRRGQEARLRCSPMKGHSHVYWYRQLPEEGLKFMVYLQKENIIDESGMPKERFSAEFPKEGPSILRIQQVVRGDSAAYFCASSGTGADEQYFGPGTRLTVT.

This chain joins TRBV2 and TRBJ2-1; 7 bases agree with TRBD2. Per germline, CDR1 SNHLY and CDR2 FYNNEI. V shed 6 bases and J 8 bases; nucleotides not matched to a gene: 10. The CDR3 runs 14 residues. The CDR3 DNA sequence: TGTGCCAGCAGGGGATTCAGCGGGGCCTATGAGCAGTTCTTC. This gives the protein CASRGFSGAYEQFF. Full variable domain (outside the CDR3, taken from reference TRBV2 and TRBJ2-1): EPEVTQTPSHQVTQMGQEVILRCVPISNHLYFYWYRQILGQKVEFLVSFYNNEISEKSEIFDDQFSVERPDGSNFTLKIRSTKLEDSAMYFCASRGFSGAYEQFFGPGTRLTVL.

The chain links TRBV12-3 or TRBV12-4 to TRBJ2-1, with D possibly TRBD2 on 6 matching bases. This CDR3 is built from 12 residues. Trimming pared 6 bases from V and 6 bases from J, leaving 9 bases between. The CDR3, as DNA: TGTGCCAGCAGCCGACTAGTCAATGAGCAGTTCTTC. This translates into CASSRLVNEQFF.